Listed here are 2 T cell receptor beta chains from one sample, sequenced in a study of cytomegalovirus exposure and HLA in healthy donors. 60 Vbeta and 13 Jbeta primers were used in PCR. The assay was immunoSEQ multiplex PCR, and TCRdb's table has in-frame clones only and misses some. The sample includes 70,000 to 95,000 clones, 65% to 80% seen only once; the top ten take around an eighth. The sequenced sample was PBMCs. These receptor sequences come from a human donor in good health.

For this clone: The junction departs from germline at one end; a sequencing error may be responsible. The chain uses TRBV15 and TRBJ1-5; a weak D match, TRBD1 (6 bases). Germline values: CDR1 LNHNV, CDR2 YYDKDF (reference sequence). CDR3 length equals 14 residues. CDR3 sequence reads: CATSAGQSNQPQNF. Here the CDR3 DNA reads TGTGCCACCAGCGCTGGACAGAGCAATCAGCCCCAGAATTTT.

The sample holds a few counts of this clone. V gene TRBV10-3 combines with J gene TRBJ2-7; 9 bases align to TRBD1. V lost 3 bases to trimming and J lost 5 bases; unmatched junction nucleotides: 11. CDR1 and CDR2 from the germline V gene are ENHRY and SYGVKD. This CDR3 region has 16 residues. The CDR3 sequence is CAISDSSGTGSHEQYF. Written as DNA, the CDR3 is TGTGCCATCAGTGATTCTTCCGGGACAGGGAGCCACGAGCAGTACTTC.